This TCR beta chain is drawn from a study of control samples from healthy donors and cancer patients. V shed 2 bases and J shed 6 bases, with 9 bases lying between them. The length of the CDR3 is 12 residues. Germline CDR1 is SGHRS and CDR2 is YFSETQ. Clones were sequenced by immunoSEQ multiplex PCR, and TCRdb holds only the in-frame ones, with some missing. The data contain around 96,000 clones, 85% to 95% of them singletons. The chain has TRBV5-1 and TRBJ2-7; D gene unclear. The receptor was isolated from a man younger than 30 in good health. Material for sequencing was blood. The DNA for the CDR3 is TGCGCCAGCAGCTTAGGCACACCCGAGCAGTACTTC. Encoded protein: CASSLGTPEQYF.